These T cell receptor beta chains were read from a single sample in a study of control samples from healthy donors and cancer patients. Sequencing used immunoSEQ multiplex PCR; TCRdb keeps in-frame clones, though not all of them. The data show about 110,000 clones, 85% to 90% seen once. Material for sequencing was PBMCs. The receptors stem from a woman aged 55 to 70 with lung cancer. Both conserved end residues are part of each CDR3. Each record gives: D gene, clone size, J gene, V gene, CDR3 protein, CDR3 DNA. A D gene is named only where the DNA matches it firmly. Part of the rows lack a size; the others show once, few, many or a class for expanded clones.

d_call: TRBD1; clone_size: -; j_call: TRBJ2-5; v_call: TRBV6-5; cdr3_aa: CASSGTGRETQYF; cdr3_nt: TGTGCCAGCAGCGGGACAGGGCGAGAGACCCAGTACTTC
d_call: -; clone_size: -; j_call: TRBJ2-1; v_call: TRBV4-1; cdr3_aa: CASSQQGSSYNEQFF; cdr3_nt: TGCGCCAGCAGCCAACAGGGGAGCTCCTACAATGAGCAGTTCTTC
d_call: TRBD1; clone_size: -; j_call: TRBJ1-1; v_call: TRBV19; cdr3_aa: CASSIEGGGMNTEAFF; cdr3_nt: TGTGCCAGTAGTATAGAAGGGGGCGGAATGAACACTGAAGCTTTCTTT
d_call: -; clone_size: -; j_call: TRBJ1-2; v_call: TRBV27; cdr3_aa: CASSFQLNYGYTF; cdr3_nt: TGTGCCAGCAGTTTCCAGCTTAACTATGGCTACACCTTC
d_call: -; clone_size: -; j_call: TRBJ2-3; v_call: TRBV20-1; cdr3_aa: CSTGSTDTQYF; cdr3_nt: TGCAGCACCGGGAGCACAGATACGCAGTATTTT
d_call: -; clone_size: -; j_call: TRBJ1-4; v_call: TRBV5-1; cdr3_aa: CASRGEKLFF; cdr3_nt: TGCGCCAGCAGAGGTGAAAAACTGTTTTTT
d_call: -; clone_size: few; j_call: TRBJ2-2; v_call: TRBV18; cdr3_aa: CASSPDGQNTGELFF; cdr3_nt: TGTGCCAGCTCACCGGACGGCCAGAACACCGGGGAGCTGTTTTTT
d_call: -; clone_size: -; j_call: TRBJ1-5; v_call: TRBV19; cdr3_aa: CASMRTAYSNQPQHF; cdr3_nt: TGTGCCAGTATGAGGACAGCGTATAGCAATCAGCCCCAGCATTTT
d_call: -; clone_size: -; j_call: TRBJ2-1; v_call: TRBV7-2; cdr3_aa: CASSLRGNSYNEQFF; cdr3_nt: TGTGCCAGCAGCTTACGGGGGAACTCCTACAATGAGCAGTTCTTC
d_call: -; clone_size: -; j_call: TRBJ1-2; v_call: TRBV6-5; cdr3_aa: CASSYSAGDYGYTF; cdr3_nt: TGTGCCAGCAGTTACTCAGCAGGGGACTATGGCTACACCTTC
d_call: TRBD2; clone_size: -; j_call: TRBJ2-3; v_call: TRBV5-4; cdr3_aa: CASSNDGTSGSDTQYF; cdr3_nt: TGTGCCAGCAGCAATGACGGGACTAGCGGGAGTGATACGCAGTATTTT
d_call: TRBD1; clone_size: -; j_call: TRBJ2-3; v_call: TRBV7-7; cdr3_aa: CASSPNSGTDNTDTQYF; cdr3_nt: TGTGCTAGCAGCCCGAATTCCGGGACAGACAACACAGATACGCAGTATTTT
d_call: -; clone_size: -; j_call: TRBJ2-2; v_call: TRBV21-1; cdr3_aa: CASSRQDSETGELFF; cdr3_nt: TGTGCCAGCAGCAGACAGGACTCAGAGACCGGGGAGCTGTTTTTT
d_call: -; clone_size: -; j_call: TRBJ1-5; v_call: TRBV18; cdr3_aa: CASSPGRGNQPQHF; cdr3_nt: TGTGCCAGCTCACCAGGACGGGGTAATCAGCCCCAGCATTTT
d_call: -; clone_size: -; j_call: TRBJ1-1; v_call: TRBV19; cdr3_aa: CASSIAGSQWGREAFF; cdr3_nt: TGTGCCAGTAGTATCGCAGGGTCTCAGTGGGGACGTGAAGCTTTCTTT
d_call: -; clone_size: -; j_call: TRBJ1-5; v_call: TRBV3-1/TRBV3-2; cdr3_aa: CASSQATGANQPQHF; cdr3_nt: TGTGCCAGCAGCCAAGCTACAGGAGCCAATCAGCCCCAGCATTTT
d_call: -; clone_size: -; j_call: TRBJ1-2; v_call: TRBV6-5; cdr3_aa: CASSYGAEVYGYTF; cdr3_nt: TGTGCCAGCAGTTACGGGGCAGAAGTCTATGGCTACACCTTC
d_call: -; clone_size: -; j_call: TRBJ1-1; v_call: TRBV2; cdr3_aa: CASSLARGRVPTEAFF; cdr3_nt: TGTGCCAGCAGTCTGGCGAGGGGCAGGGTCCCCACTGAAGCTTTCTTT
d_call: TRBD1; clone_size: once; j_call: TRBJ1-1; v_call: TRBV4-2; cdr3_aa: CASSQHQGEMNTEAFF; cdr3_nt: TGTGCCAGCAGCCAACACCAGGGGGAGATGAACACTGAAGCTTTCTTT
d_call: -; clone_size: -; j_call: TRBJ1-4; v_call: TRBV5-1; cdr3_aa: CASSLRGQPNEKLFF; cdr3_nt: TGCGCCAGCAGCTTAAGGGGCCAGCCTAATGAAAAACTGTTTTTT
d_call: TRBD2; clone_size: few; j_call: TRBJ2-7; v_call: TRBV7-8; cdr3_aa: CASSLAPGTSYEQYF; cdr3_nt: TGTGCCAGCAGCTTAGCGCCTGGGACTAGCTACGAGCAGTACTTC
d_call: -; clone_size: -; j_call: TRBJ1-4; v_call: TRBV9; cdr3_aa: CASSVDGGDNEKLFF; cdr3_nt: TGTGCCAGCAGCGTAGATGGGGGGGATAATGAAAAACTGTTTTTT
d_call: TRBD1; clone_size: -; j_call: TRBJ1-1; v_call: TRBV5-4; cdr3_aa: CASSFFAGGGTEAFF; cdr3_nt: TGTGCCAGCAGCTTTTTCGCAGGGGGTGGCACTGAAGCTTTCTTT
d_call: -; clone_size: once; j_call: TRBJ1-3; v_call: TRBV2; cdr3_aa: CASSLGGVQGNTIYF; cdr3_nt: TGTGCCAGCAGCCTGGGGGGGGTGCAAGGAAACACCATATATTTT
d_call: -; clone_size: -; j_call: TRBJ1-1; v_call: TRBV9; cdr3_aa: CASSERAVLMNTEAFF; cdr3_nt: TGTGCCAGCAGCGAGAGGGCAGTACTTATGAACACTGAAGCTTTCTTT
d_call: -; clone_size: -; j_call: TRBJ1-5; v_call: TRBV5-6; cdr3_aa: CASSPGQINQPQHF; cdr3_nt: TGTGCCAGCAGCCCCGGACAGATTAATCAGCCCCAGCATTTT
d_call: -; clone_size: few; j_call: TRBJ1-6; v_call: TRBV6-1; cdr3_aa: CASSEAQRGRDSPLHF; cdr3_nt: TGTGCCAGCAGTGAAGCGCAGAGGGGAAGGGACTCACCCCTCCACTTT
d_call: -; clone_size: -; j_call: TRBJ1-1; v_call: TRBV11-3; cdr3_aa: CASGKRDTEAFF; cdr3_nt: TGTGCCTCCGGGAAAAGGGACACTGAAGCTTTCTTT
d_call: -; clone_size: -; j_call: TRBJ1-1; v_call: TRBV9; cdr3_aa: CASSPGKGVDTEAFF; cdr3_nt: TGTGCCAGCAGCCCCGGGAAGGGAGTGGATACTGAAGCTTTCTTT
d_call: TRBD1; clone_size: -; j_call: TRBJ1-1; v_call: TRBV5-1; cdr3_aa: CASSFEGARVAFF; cdr3_nt: TGCGCCAGCAGCTTCGAGGGGGCGCGGGTGGCTTTCTTT